The 29 T cell receptor beta chains below come from one sample, sequenced in a study. TCRdb reprocessed the RT-PCR reads via MiXCR and lists one record per CDR3 protein. This table holds fewer than 800,000 distinct CDR3 sequences, 13% to 15% found once. Sequenced sample: memory CD4+ T cells from blood. The receptors stem from a female donor in good health, serving as a healthy control.

This chain connects TRBV6-1 to TRBJ1-1; 9 bases agree with TRBD1. V trimming: 1 base; J trimming: 10 bases; junction bases outside the gene matches: 13. Germline values: CDR1 MNHNS, CDR2 SASEGT. CDR3 size: 16 residues. The CDR3 region is CASSEEPLHRGLRAFF. The DNA for the CDR3 is TGTGCCAGCAGTGAAGAACCTCTGCACAGGGGGCTGAGAGCTTTCTTT.

Many counts were recorded for this clonotype. Written as DNA, the CDR3 is TGCAGCGTTAGGAGGGGGGAGACCCAGTACTTC. Its protein product is CSVRRGETQYF. The chain uses TRBV29-1 and TRBJ2-5; the D call may be TRBD1 or TRBD2 (6 bases each). Germline CDR1 is SQVTM and CDR2 is ANQGSEA. The V end lost 5 bases, the J end lost 5 bases, and 9 bases lay between the germline ends. CDR3 length equals 11 residues.

This clonotype turned up a few times. The rearrangement uses TRBV6-2 or TRBV6-3 and TRBJ1-5, with a tentative D call TRBD1 (6 bases). This CDR3 is 14 amino acids long. The germline CDR1 and CDR2 sequences are MNHEY and SVGEGT. V was trimmed by 8 bases and J by 6 bases, leaving 17 bases between them. The CDR3 nucleotides are TGTGCCAGCTCGAGTCCCGGAGGGGGTCAGCCCCAGCATTTT. This codes for CASSSPGGGQPQHF.

V usage is TRBV7-3 and J usage is TRBJ1-1; TRBD1 might be the D (6 bases). CDR3 size: 14 residues. The germline CDR1 and CDR2 sequences are SGHTA and FQGTGA. The V end was cut by 6 bases, the J end by 4 bases, with 15 bases between. The CDR3 loop reads CASRGTRGGTEAFF. The CDR3 DNA follows: TGTGCCAGCAGGGGGACACGCGGGGGCACTGAAGCTTTCTTT.

This clonotype has ten or more counts. This CDR3 is CASSTGTGRDTIYF. For the CDR3, the DNA is TGTGCCAGCAGTACCGGGACAGGGAGGGACACCATATATTTT. The chain recombines TRBV6-5 with TRBJ1-3, with 9 bases lining up with TRBD1. The CDR3 has 14 residues. V lost 5 bases to trimming and J lost 8 bases; unmatched junction nucleotides: 7. Per the germline V gene, CDR1 is MNHEY and CDR2 is SVGAGI.

This clonotype has just a few counts. This CDR3 reads CASSREVSGELFF. CDR3 in DNA: TGCGCCAGCAGCCGAGAGGTCTCCGGGGAGCTGTTTTTT. The rearrangement joins TRBV4-1 to TRBJ2-2; no clear D gene. CDR1 is MGHRA, CDR2 YSYEKL, per germline. The CDR3 runs to 13 residues. V gave up 4 bases and J gave up 6 bases, with 9 bases separating them.

Ten or more counts support this clonotype. The J gene is TRBJ1-5, the V gene TRBV6-1; no clear D gene. This CDR3 has 15 residues. Per the germline V gene, CDR1 is MNHNS and CDR2 is SASEGT. V lost 0 bases, J lost 6 bases, and 12 bases lay in between. Written as DNA, the CDR3 is TGTGCCAGCAGTGAAGCGATGGGTGGAATTCAGCCCCAGCATTTT. Its translation is CASSEAMGGIQPQHF.

The genes are TRBV2 and TRBJ2-5; D may be TRBD1 (6 bases). Between the trimmed V and J ends, which lost 8 bases and 2 bases, there was a span of 9 bases. The germline V gene encodes CDR1 SNHLY and CDR2 FYNNEI. This CDR3 is built from 12 residues. The CDR3 DNA sequence: TGTGCCAGCGGGACAATGCAAGAGACCCAGTACTTC. Translation gives CASGTMQETQYF. Full variable domain (rest looked up from reference TRBV2 and TRBJ2-5): EPEVTQTPSHQVTQMGQEVILRCVPISNHLYFYWYRQILGQKVEFLVSFYNNEISEKSEIFDDQFSVERPDGSNFTLKIRSTKLEDSAMYFCASGTMQETQYFGPGTRLLVL.

This clonotype has at least ten counts. This rearrangement joins TRBV5-1 to TRBJ2-1; the match to TRBD2 covers 8 bases. The trim removed 5 bases at V and 9 bases at J, leaving 13 bases unmatched. Germline V gives CDR1 SGHRS, CDR2 YFSETQ. This CDR3 comprises 15 residues. CDR3 sequence: CASRSTGTSVSEQFF. CDR3 DNA: TGCGCCAGCAGGAGTACCGGGACTAGTGTGAGTGAGCAGTTCTTC.

V is TRBV12-5 and J is TRBJ1-1; D possibly corresponds to TRBD1 (5 bases). Trimming removed 1 base at V and 11 bases at J, with 14 bases between. The CDR3 is made up of 13 amino acids. Germline lookup yields CDR1 LGHNT and CDR2 FRNRAP. In DNA form, the CDR3 reads TGTGCTAGTGGTTTGGCAGGGTCTGAGACGGCTTTCTTT. Translation gives CASGLAGSETAFF.

V is TRBV5-1 and J is TRBJ2-1; TRBD1 matches 8 bases. The CDR3 length is 17 residues. Germline trimming cut 4 bases from V and 4 bases from J; bases unmatched to any gene: 13. Germline CDR1 SGHRS, CDR2 YFSETQ. The CDR3 loop reads CASSLVTGTGKYNEQFF. CDR3 in DNA: TGCGCCAGCAGCCTTGTAACCGGGACAGGCAAGTACAATGAGCAGTTCTTC.

In this sample, this clonotype turned up many times. This chain joins TRBV7-8 and TRBJ1-2; a weak D match, TRBD1 (5 bases). In germline, CDR1 is SGHVS, CDR2 FQNEAQ. This CDR3 spans 14 amino acids. Trimming took off 1 base at V and 4 bases at J, with 10 bases between the two ends. CDR3 DNA: TGTGCCAGCAGCTTAGGCAGGGATCGCTATGGCTACACCTTC. Its translation: CASSLGRDRYGYTF.

This clonotype was counted only a few times. The J gene is TRBJ2-5, the V gene TRBV11-1, with 7 bases fitting TRBD1. The CDR3 spans 15 residues. In germline, CDR1 is SGHAT, CDR2 FQDESV (reference sequence). V was pared by 6 bases and J by 5 bases, with 12 bases of the junction left unmatched. The CDR3 region has the DNA TGTGCCAGCAGACGACGACAGGGCGAGGGGGAGACCCAGTACTTC. Protein sequence: CASRRRQGEGETQYF.

This clonotype appeared a few times. The gene calls are TRBV24-1 and TRBJ2-3, with TRBD2 identical over 8 bases. The length of the CDR3 is 15 residues. V lost 7 bases and J lost 1; bases outside the gene matches: 6. CDR1 KGHDR and CDR2 SFDVKD come from the germline V gene. In DNA, the CDR3 is TGTGCCACCAGCCCCGCGGGAGGTCGCACAGATACGCAGTATTTT. This translates into CATSPAGGRTDTQYF.

V usage is TRBV2 and J usage is TRBJ2-1; D is undetermined. The V gene's germline CDR1 is SNHLY and CDR2 FYNNEI. CDR3 length: 12 residues. V lost 7 bases and J lost 4, with 8 bases in between. Here the CDR3 DNA reads TGTGCCAGCAAGGCGGATTACAATGAGCAGTTCTTC. Residues: CASKADYNEQFF.

This clonotype occurred a few times. This sequence joins TRBV5-1 and TRBJ2-1, with TRBD2 identical over 8 bases. The CDR3 has 14 residues. Trimming took 7 bases from V and 1 from J; bases not matched to a gene: 4. The germline V gene encodes CDR1 SGHRS and CDR2 YFSETQ. The CDR3 reads CASSGGESYNEQFF. CDR3 DNA: TGCGCCAGCTCGGGGGGGGAGTCCTACAATGAGCAGTTCTTC.

V is TRBV20-1 and J is TRBJ2-3; the D call may be TRBD1 or TRBD2 (5 bases each). Per the germline V gene, CDR1 is DFQATT and CDR2 is SNEGSKA (reference sequence). CDR3 length: 15 residues. Trimming cost V 5 bases and J 0 bases, with 15 bases left between them. The CDR3 is CSASGGGTSTDTQYF. The CDR3 region has the DNA TGCAGTGCTTCGGGTGGGGGAACCAGCACAGATACGCAGTATTTT.

The rearrangement joins TRBV15 to TRBJ2-1, with 12 bases identical to TRBD2. The CDR3 runs 16 residues. V was pared by 1 base and J by 4 bases, with 2 bases of the junction left unmatched. Germline loops: CDR1 LNHNV, CDR2 YYDKDF (reference sequence). This CDR3 is CATSRGTSGVYNEQFF. The CDR3 nucleotides read TGTGCCACCAGCAGAGGGACTAGCGGGGTTTACAATGAGCAGTTCTTC.

This clonotype was seen many times. This chain connects TRBV4-2 to TRBJ2-1, with no clear D. CDR3 length: 15 amino acids. V lost 3 bases, J lost 6 bases, and 15 bases lay in between. CDR1 LGHNA and CDR2 YNFKEQ come from the germline V gene. In DNA form, the CDR3 reads TGTGCCAGCAGCCAGAACCCCACGGGCTCCAATGAGCAGTTCTTC. Its protein is CASSQNPTGSNEQFF.

In this sample, this clonotype turned up a few times. The V and J genes are TRBV5-1 and TRBJ2-3, with TRBD2 matching over 8 bases. Unmatched junction bases numbered 11, after V lost 4 bases and J lost 4 bases. The germline gives CDR1 SGHRS, CDR2 YFSETQ. There are 16 residues in the CDR3. CDR3 DNA: TGCGCCAGCAGCACCACCTTAGCGGGATCGGCAGATACGCAGTATTTT. It translates to CASSTTLAGSADTQYF.

This clonotype was observed a handful of times. This rearrangement joins TRBV4-2 to TRBJ2-1; 7 bases align to TRBD2. Germline V lookup: CDR1 LGHNA, CDR2 YNFKEQ. J was trimmed by 8 bases and V by 2 bases; bases with no gene match: 12. The CDR3 extends over 16 amino acids. CDR3 residues: CASSQPERDLIDEQFF. The CDR3 DNA is TGTGCCAGCAGCCAACCGGAGCGGGATCTTATAGATGAGCAGTTCTTC.

Ten or more counts support this clonotype. The V call is TRBV27, the J call TRBJ2-3; 10 nucleotides line up with TRBD2. The CDR3 has 18 amino acids. V lost 5 bases, J lost 0 bases, and 11 bases stayed unmatched. The germline CDR1 and CDR2 sequences are MNHEY and SMNVEV (reference sequence). The CDR3 sequence is CASSQRTSGSLSTDTQYF. The CDR3 DNA sequence: TGTGCCAGCAGTCAACGGACTAGCGGTTCTTTAAGCACAGATACGCAGTATTTT.

This clonotype turned up a few times. The CDR3 here is CASRITGWRDTGELFF. In DNA form, the CDR3 reads TGTGCCAGCAGGATAACAGGGTGGCGGGACACCGGGGAGCTGTTTTTT. The V gene is TRBV5-4, the J gene TRBJ2-2; D possibly corresponds to TRBD1 (6 bases). The CDR3 sequence is 16 residues long. Germline-derived CDR1 and CDR2 are SGHNT and YYREEE (reference sequence). V was cut by 5 bases and J by 3 bases, with 17 bases left in between.

The V call is TRBV12-3 or TRBV12-4, the J call TRBJ1-1; D is ambiguous. Trimming took 6 bases from V and 2 from J, leaving 13 bases between them. The CDR3 covers 14 residues. The CDR3 DNA reads as TGTGCCAGCAGCGCAGGAGCCATTAACACTGAAGCTTTCTTT. Translation gives CASSAGAINTEAFF.

This chain links TRBV20-1 with TRBJ2-3, with D maybe TRBD2 (6 bases). V was trimmed by 4 bases and J by 0 bases, leaving 14 bases between them. The germline CDR1 and CDR2 sequences are DFQATT and SNEGSKA (reference sequence). CDR3 size: 15 residues. In nucleotides, the CDR3 is TGCAGTGCTATCCCGGGGACTCAAAGCACAGATACGCAGTATTTT. This codes for CSAIPGTQSTDTQYF.

A note on this clonotype: With a much larger clone just one base away, this may be a read error. This likely comes from a read error, as the CDR3 has no conserved phenylalanine or tryptophan at its end. This chain joins TRBV12-3 or TRBV12-4 and TRBJ2-5; D is undetermined. V was pared by 2 bases and J by 5 bases, with 15 bases between. This CDR3 is built from 15 residues. CDR3 DNA: TGTGCCAGCAGTTTAACTTCTCAAGGTTTGGAGACCCAGTACATC. Its translation is CASSLTSQGLETQYI.

This clonotype was counted ten times or more. The gene calls are TRBV20-1 and TRBJ2-5; D not resolved. CDR3 length equals 14 residues. Germline CDR1 and CDR2: DFQATT and SNEGSKA (reference sequence). Trimming stripped 0 bases from V and 4 bases from J, with 12 bases between. CDR3 residues: CSARDRRGGETQYF. The DNA of the CDR3 is TGCAGTGCTAGAGATAGGCGCGGTGGAGAGACCCAGTACTTC.

This chain links TRBV5-1 with TRBJ2-7; 10 nucleotides line up with TRBD2. V trimming: 6 bases; J trimming: 4 bases; junction bases outside the gene matches: 7. In germline, CDR1 is SGHRS, CDR2 YFSETQ. The CDR3 has 14 residues. CDR3: CASKREGSEYEQYF. The CDR3 DNA is TGCGCCAGCAAGCGGGAGGGCTCGGAATACGAGCAGTACTTC.

The rearrangement joins TRBV18 to TRBJ1-1; D is ambiguous. The V end was cut by 3 bases, the J end by 1 base, with 12 bases between. The CDR3 is made up of 15 amino acids. From germline, CDR1 is KGHSH and CDR2 LQKENI. The CDR3 DNA reads TGTGCCAGCTCACCTGGGCCCCCTACGAACACTGAAGCTTTCTTT. Its protein is CASSPGPPTNTEAFF.